This T cell receptor beta chain was profiled in a study of yellow fever vaccine responses in identical twins. CDR1 MNHEY and CDR2 SVGEGT come from the germline V gene. This CDR3 spans 13 amino acids. Trimming took off 11 bases at V and 1 base at J, with 14 bases between the two ends. Details on this clonotype: Its antigen is not known.

From the RT-PCR reads, TCRdb called clonotypes with MiXCR, one entry per CDR3 protein. Of about 4,500 distinct CDR3 sequences in the sample, 65% to 90% were seen once. Study-wide results and limits: Reported findings indicate that twins' vaccine T cell responses seemed partially convergent, partially personalized.

The chain carries TRBV6-2 or TRBV6-3 and TRBJ1-1; the D is unclear. The sequencing here drew on T cells from blood (PBMCs), unsorted or a sorted subset (not recorded which), taken before or after yellow fever vaccination (not recorded which). The source of this sequence is a woman younger than 35 who received the yellow fever vaccine. CDR3 protein: CASQRTANTEAFF. The CDR3 nucleotides are TGTGCCTCCCAACGGACGGCGAACACTGAAGCTTTCTTT.